Listed here are 8 T cell receptor beta chains from one sample, sequenced in a study of T cell repertoires in cytomegalovirus infection (dated by TCRdb to about 2019). The instrument was an Illumina HiSeq 1500. The public sequencing data were trimmed at Q25 with fastp and processed into clonotypes with MiXCR by TCRdb, which kept only in-frame beta chains. Every entry covers one CDR3 protein and lists the most common genes and DNA from its rows. Here the sample has 150,000 to 200,000 distinct CDR3 sequences; over 13% occur a single time. The ten largest make up 20% to 30% of the sample. The sample consisted of PBMCs. These receptors were collected from a human donor in good health (CMV status not recorded). Some clones in this sample may be carry-over from other donors' samples.

The chain employs TRBV20-1 and TRBJ1-4; D unclear. Trimming removed 3 bases from V and 6 bases from J, with 5 bases in between. The germline gives CDR1 DFQATT, CDR2 SNEGSKA (reference sequence). The CDR3 sequence is 11 residues long. The CDR3 region is CSASRDEKLFF. DNA for the CDR3: TGCAGTGCTAGTAGGGATGAAAAACTGTTTTTT.

This clonotype was recorded at least ten times. The chain has TRBV7-2 and TRBJ2-5; TRBD1 is a possible D gene (5 bases). The ends were cut back, 1 base at V and 1 base at J, with 13 bases in the middle. Germline V lookup: CDR1 SGHTA, CDR2 FQGNSA. The CDR3 has 16 residues. The chain's CDR3 is CASSLEGFRVQETQYF. CDR3 DNA: TGTGCCAGCAGCTTAGAGGGGTTTAGGGTCCAAGAGACCCAGTACTTC.

The chain joins TRBV4-1 to TRBJ2-4; D gene ambiguous. V dropped 4 bases and J dropped 7 bases, with 20 bases sitting between them. This CDR3 region has 16 residues. Germline CDR1 reads MGHRA; CDR2 reads YSYEKL. CDR3 protein: CASSPTSVQATNIQYF. CDR3 in DNA: TGCGCCAGCAGCCCGACCTCGGTCCAGGCGACCAACATTCAGTACTTC.

This clonotype was counted at least ten times. The V call is TRBV12-3 or TRBV12-4, the J call TRBJ1-5; D might be TRBD1 (5 bases). The V and J ends lost 1 base and 2 bases respectively, with 9 bases between them. This CDR3 has 15 amino acids. The CDR3 spells CASSLERGGNQPQHF. The CDR3 DNA sequence: TGTGCCAGCAGTTTAGAGCGGGGCGGCAATCAGCCCCAGCATTTT.

The gene calls are TRBV9 and TRBJ2-3; 7 nucleotides agree with TRBD2. Germline values: CDR1 SGDLS, CDR2 YYNGEE. The CDR3 has 14 amino acids. After removal of 3 bases from V and 2 bases from J, the junction contained 3 bases not matched to a gene. In DNA, the CDR3 is TGTGCCAGCAGCGAACGGGACTACACAGATACGCAGTATTTT. This gives the protein CASSERDYTDTQYF.

This clonotype was recorded a few times. The V gene is TRBV4-3, the J gene TRBJ2-1, with a tentative D call TRBD1 (6 bases). The CDR3 is made up of 16 amino acids. The V and J ends lost 4 bases and 3 bases respectively, with 16 bases between them. Germline-derived CDR1 and CDR2 are LGHNA and YSLEER. The CDR3 here is CASSRLPGQNYNEQFF. The CDR3 DNA follows: TGCGCCAGCAGCCGGCTTCCGGGACAAAACTACAATGAGCAGTTCTTC.

At least ten counts were recorded for this clonotype. V usage is TRBV6-2 or TRBV6-3 and J usage is TRBJ1-6; D is perhaps TRBD1 (6 bases). Germline CDR1 and CDR2: MNHEY and SVGEGT. This CDR3 has 15 residues. The germline V and J ends were trimmed by 4 bases and 7 bases, with 14 bases remaining between them. The CDR3, as DNA: TGTGCCAGCAGTTGGGGGACACCGGGGAATTCACCCCTCCACTTT. Residues: CASSWGTPGNSPLHF.

Worth noting for this clonotype: This CDR3 fails to terminate in the conserved phenylalanine or tryptophan, so it likely reflects a read error. The gene calls are TRBV5-1 and TRBJ2-1; D is ambiguous. The germline CDR1 and CDR2 sequences are SGHRS and YFSETQ. The CDR3 runs 15 residues. V was pared by 0 bases and J by 0 bases, with 7 bases between. DNA of the CDR3: TGCGCCAGCAGCTTGGAAAGTAGCTCCTACAATGAGCAGTTCTTG. Translating gives CASSLESSSYNEQFL.